A selection of T cell receptor beta chains follows, all from one sample in a study of blood T cell repertoires in COVID-19. Some clones are missing from TCRdb's copy, which holds only in-frame ones; the method was immunoSEQ multiplex PCR. Of roughly 75,000 clones detected, 90% appear once; the ten largest clones hold 6.5% to 8.5%. The sample comprised peripheral blood. The receptor source for this set is a human donor in a cohort sampled during active COVID-19. Each CDR3 is given with its conserved first and last residue. The D gene is left open where the match is weak. The size of a clone is reported for some rows only, either as once, few or many, or as a class for expanded clones.

.	.	TRBV7-2	TRBJ2-1	TGTGCCAGCAGCCAATACGGAGGGCGGGAGCAGTTCTTC	CASSQYGGREQFF
.	.	TRBV5-1	TRBJ2-6	TGCGCCAGCGGCCAGACTAGGTCTGGGGCCAACGTCCTGACTTTC	CASGQTRSGANVLTF
.	.	TRBV12-3/TRBV12-4	TRBJ2-1	TGTGCCAGCAATCCCGGGACCTACAATGAGCAGTTCTTC	CASNPGTYNEQFF
.	TRBD2	TRBV19	TRBJ2-7	TGTGCCAGTAGTTCTAGCGGGGCCTCCTACGAGCAGTACTTC	CASSSSGASYEQYF
.	.	TRBV10-2	TRBJ1-2	TGCGCCAGCACTCAGGGCATGGGCTACACCTTC	CASTQGMGYTF
.	.	TRBV3-1/TRBV3-2	TRBJ2-2	TGTGCCAGCAGCCAAGGGGGGAGACAGGCCGGGGAGCTGTTTTTT	CASSQGGRQAGELFF
.	.	TRBV12-3/TRBV12-4	TRBJ2-1	TGTGCCAGCAGCCCCGGCGCTAGCGATGAGCAGTTCTTC	CASSPGASDEQFF
.	TRBD1	TRBV29-1	TRBJ2-3	TGCAGCGTTGACGGGACAGGGTGGACAGATACGCAGTATTTT	CSVDGTGWTDTQYF
.	.	TRBV9	TRBJ2-3	TGTGCCAGCAGCGTAGCAGGGGGGCCCACAGATACGCAGTATTTT	CASSVAGGPTDTQYF
few	TRBD1	TRBV5-1	TRBJ2-3	TGCGCCAGCAGCATGGGACAGGGTGGGCCAGATACGCAGTATTTT	CASSMGQGGPDTQYF
.	.	TRBV25-1	TRBJ2-7	TGTGCCAGCAGTGACGGACAGACCTACGAGCAGTACTTC	CASSDGQTYEQYF
.	TRBD1	TRBV2	TRBJ1-5	TGTGCCAGCACACCGAATATACAGGGGGCGCGGGATGGCAATCAGCCCCAGCATTTT	CASTPNIQGARDGNQPQHF
.	TRBD1	TRBV13	TRBJ2-1	TGTGCCAGCAGGCAGACAGGGGAAGGGACCAATGAGCAGTTCTTC	CASRQTGEGTNEQFF
.	.	TRBV5-5	TRBJ1-1	TGTGCCAGCAGTTCTGTAGTCCCTGAAGCTTTCTTT	CASSSVVPEAFF
.	.	TRBV11-2	TRBJ2-5	TGTGCCAGCAGCCTCCCGTCCGAGACCCAGTACTTC	CASSLPSETQYF
.	TRBD2	TRBV19	TRBJ2-6	TGTGCCAGTACTCGGACTAGCGGGGGCATCTCTGGGGCCAACGTCCTGACTTTC	CASTRTSGGISGANVLTF
.	.	TRBV25-1	TRBJ2-1	TGTGCCAGCAAACCACCGGGACTCGTATACAATGAGCAGTTCTTC	CASKPPGLVYNEQFF
.	.	TRBV27	TRBJ2-6	TGTGCCAGTTCGGGGTCTGGGGCCAACGTCCTGACTTTC	CASSGSGANVLTF
.	TRBD1	TRBV19	TRBJ1-1	TGTGCCAGTAGTAAACAGGGGGCCGGTACTGAAGCTTTCTTT	CASSKQGAGTEAFF
.	.	TRBV7-8	TRBJ1-2	TGTGCCAGCAGTCAGGGTCTAGACTATGGCTACACCTTC	CASSQGLDYGYTF
.	.	TRBV5-6	TRBJ2-5	TGTGCCAGCAGTGGGGGGACGGTCCGGGAGACCCAGTACTTC	CASSGGTVRETQYF
.	.	TRBV29-1	TRBJ1-1	TGCAGCGTTGGGTTGGTGGCAGTTGAAGCTTTCTTT	CSVGLVAVEAFF
.	TRBD1	TRBV19	TRBJ2-3	TGTGCCAGTAACCCGGGACAGGGGCCCTCGGATACGCAGTATTTT	CASNPGQGPSDTQYF
few	TRBD1	TRBV12-3/TRBV12-4	TRBJ1-1	TGTGCCAGCAGTTTTTTTTCAGGGGGTAACGCTTTCTTT	CASSFFSGGNAFF
.	.	TRBV6-5	TRBJ1-1	TGTGCCAGCAGTTACTTCGGGGTTCGAGCTGACACTGAAGCTTTCTTT	CASSYFGVRADTEAFF
many	TRBD2	TRBV11-2	TRBJ2-7	TGTGCCAGCGTTAAGGGGACTAGGGGCGAGCAGTACTTC	CASVKGTRGEQYF
.	.	TRBV3-1/TRBV3-2	TRBJ1-6	TGTGCCAGCAGCTTGTTGGGGGCCCAGAGATCACCCCTCCACTTT	CASSLLGAQRSPLHF
.	.	TRBV11-2	TRBJ1-5	TGTGCCAGCAGCTTAGATCTTGCAGGGAACCAGCCCCAGCATTTT	CASSLDLAGNQPQHF
.	.	TRBV5-4	TRBJ2-2	TGTGCCAGCGGGGTCAGGGACGGGGAGCTGTTTTTT	CASGVRDGELFF
.	TRBD1	TRBV18	TRBJ1-6	TGTGCCAGCTCACCACCCGGGACAGGGGGGGATTCACCCCTCCACTTT	CASSPPGTGGDSPLHF
.	TRBD2	TRBV10-1	TRBJ2-3	TGCGCCAGCAGTGTCGGTAGCGGGGGGGTCGCAGATACGCAGTATTTT	CASSVGSGGVADTQYF
.	TRBD1	TRBV27	TRBJ1-1	TGTGCCAGCAGTTTAGCCACCCTAAAAGGGACAGGGAACACTGAAGCTTTCTTT	CASSLATLKGTGNTEAFF
.	.	TRBV24-1	TRBJ2-7	TGTGCCACCAGTGTGCGACCCTCACTTCGACAGGTGCTTACCTACGAGCAGTACTTC	CATSVRPSLRQVLTYEQYF
.	TRBD1	TRBV10-2	TRBJ1-4	TGCGCCAGCAGTGAGTCGACAGGGGGGTATAATGAAAAACTGTTTTTT	CASSESTGGYNEKLFF
.	.	TRBV5-1	TRBJ1-2	TGCGCCAGCAGCTTGGCAGCAGGGGCCCCTGAGGGCTACACCTTC	CASSLAAGAPEGYTF
.	.	TRBV5-4	TRBJ2-6	TGTGCCAGCAGCTTTATCCAGGGCTCTGGGGCCAACGTCCTGACTTTC	CASSFIQGSGANVLTF
.	.	TRBV7-2	TRBJ1-1	TGTGCCAGCAGCCTTGTCGGACCGGGATTTTTGAGGGGGACTGAAGCTTTCTTT	CASSLVGPGFLRGTEAFF
.	.	TRBV4-1	TRBJ2-7	TGCGCCAGCAGCCCGCGGGAACAGGGGATCTACGAGCAGTACTTC	CASSPREQGIYEQYF
few	TRBD2	TRBV19	TRBJ2-1	TGTGCCAGTAGTATTTGGCGGGGGGCCCACAATGAGCAGTTCTTC	CASSIWRGAHNEQFF